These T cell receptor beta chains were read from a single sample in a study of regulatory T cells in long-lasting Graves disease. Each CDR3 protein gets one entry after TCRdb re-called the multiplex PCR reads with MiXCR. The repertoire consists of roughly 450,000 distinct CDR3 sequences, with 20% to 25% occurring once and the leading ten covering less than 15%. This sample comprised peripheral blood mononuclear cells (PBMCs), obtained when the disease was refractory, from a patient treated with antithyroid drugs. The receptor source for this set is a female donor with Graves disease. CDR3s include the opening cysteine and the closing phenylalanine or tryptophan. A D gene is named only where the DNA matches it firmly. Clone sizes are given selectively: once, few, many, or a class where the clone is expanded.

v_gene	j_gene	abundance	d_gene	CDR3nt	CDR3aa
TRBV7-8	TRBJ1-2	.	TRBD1	TGTGCCAGCAGCCCTCAGGGGGCGCCGGGTGGCTACACCTTC	CASSPQGAPGGYTF
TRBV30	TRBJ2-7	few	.	TGTGCCTGGAGTGTAAAGGGTGCATCCTACGAGCAGTACTTC	CAWSVKGASYEQYF
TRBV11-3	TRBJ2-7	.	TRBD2	TGTGCCAGCACCATCAGCGGGAGTCCTCCCCCTCCCTACGAGCAGTACTTC	CASTISGSPPPPYEQYF
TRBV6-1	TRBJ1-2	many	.	TGTGCCAGCAGTACAGAGGGTACCCATGGCTACACCTTC	CASSTEGTHGYTF
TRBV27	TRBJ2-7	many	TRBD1	TGTGCCAGCAGTGGGGACAGGGGAGTGGGTGACTACGAGCAGTACTTC	CASSGDRGVGDYEQYF
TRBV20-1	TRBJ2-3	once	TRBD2	TGCAGTGTCGCGACTAGCGTTCCAGATACGCAGTATTTT	CSVATSVPDTQYF
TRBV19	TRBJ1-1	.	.	TGTGCCAGTAGTACCCAGGGAGTCGCGAACACTGAAGCTTTCTTT	CASSTQGVANTEAFF
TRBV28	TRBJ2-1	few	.	TGTGCCAGCAGTCTAGCTGACGAGCAGTTCTTC	CASSLADEQFF
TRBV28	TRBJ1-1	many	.	TGTGCCAGCAGCTTAATGGAGAACACTGAAGCTTTCTTT	CASSLMENTEAFF
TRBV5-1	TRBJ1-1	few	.	TGCGCCAGCAGCTTGGCCGGGGGGCCCGCAGCGAACACTGAAGCTTTCTTT	CASSLAGGPAANTEAFF
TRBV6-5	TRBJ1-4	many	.	TGTGCCAGCAGTTACAGGGACCTCGGGGAAAAACTGTTTTTT	CASSYRDLGEKLFF
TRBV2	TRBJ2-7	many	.	TGTGCCACCACGGACTACTACGAGCAGTACTTC	CATTDYYEQYF
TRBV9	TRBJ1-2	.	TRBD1	TGTGCCAGCAGCGGACTAAGGGGGACAGGCGGGGAGAACTATGGCTACACCTTC	CASSGLRGTGGENYGYTF
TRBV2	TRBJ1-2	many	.	TGTGCCAGCGGCTTAACATATGGCTACACCTTC	CASGLTYGYTF
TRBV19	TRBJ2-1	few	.	TGTGCCAGTAGTATCCCCCGGGGGGAGCAGTTCTTC	CASSIPRGEQFF
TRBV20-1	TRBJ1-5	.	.	TGCAGTGCTAGAGTTGTCCACGATTCGGATCAGCCCCAGCATTTT	CSARVVHDSDQPQHF
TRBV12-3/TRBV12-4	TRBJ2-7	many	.	TGTGCCAGCAGCCGGACCCTTTCCTACGAGCAGTACTTC	CASSRTLSYEQYF
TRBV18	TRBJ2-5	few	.	TGTGCCAGCTCACCACCGACGGCAGAAGAGACCCAGTACTTC	CASSPPTAEETQYF
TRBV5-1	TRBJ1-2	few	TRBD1	TGCGCCAGCAGCGCCCGGACAGGTTATGGCTACACCTTC	CASSARTGYGYTF
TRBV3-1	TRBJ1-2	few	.	TGTGCCAGCACCAAAACAGGGACCTATGGCTACACCTTC	CASTKTGTYGYTF
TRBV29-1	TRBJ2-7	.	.	TGCAGCGTTGAAGTTCTAGAGGGTATCGAGCAGTACTTC	CSVEVLEGIEQYF
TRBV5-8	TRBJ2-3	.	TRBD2	TGTGCCAGCAGCTTGGGGCTAGCGGGGAGAGATACGCAGTATTTT	CASSLGLAGRDTQYF
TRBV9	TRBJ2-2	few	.	TGTGCCAGCAGCCCATACACTGGACAGACCGGGGAGCTGTTTTTT	CASSPYTGQTGELFF
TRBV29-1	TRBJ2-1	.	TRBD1	TGCAGCGTTGAGAGGGCGGACAGGGGCATATACAATGAGCAGTTCTTC	CSVERADRGIYNEQFF
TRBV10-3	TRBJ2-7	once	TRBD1	TGTGCCATCAGTGCGACAGGGATCTCCTACGAGCAGTACTTC	CAISATGISYEQYF
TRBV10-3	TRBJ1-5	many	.	TGTGCCATCAGTGACAGGGGACAGCCCCAGCATTTT	CAISDRGQPQHF
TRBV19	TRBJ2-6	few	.	TGTGCCAGTAGCCAAGGGACCTCTGGGGCCAACGTCCTGACTTTC	CASSQGTSGANVLTF
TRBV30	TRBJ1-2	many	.	TGTGCCTGGAGTACTGACGGGACCTATGGCTACACCTTC	CAWSTDGTYGYTF
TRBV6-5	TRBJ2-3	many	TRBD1	TGTGCCAGCAGTTACGACGACAGGGGTGACGATACGCAGTATTTT	CASSYDDRGDDTQYF
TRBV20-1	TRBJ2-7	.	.	TGCAGTGCTAGCCCCGGGCGAGGGAAGGGCGAGCAGTACTTC	CSASPGRGKGEQYF
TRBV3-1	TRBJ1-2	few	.	TGTGCCAGCAGCCAAGACGGAAGGGACAACTATGGCTACACCTTC	CASSQDGRDNYGYTF
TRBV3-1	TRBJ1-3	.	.	TGTGCCAGCAGCCAAGAGGCAGGGGATGCGGGAAACACCATATATTTT	CASSQEAGDAGNTIYF
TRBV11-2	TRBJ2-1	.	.	TGTGCCAGCAGCTTAGCCGACAGTTACAATGAGCAGTTCTTC	CASSLADSYNEQFF
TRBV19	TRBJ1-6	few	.	TGTGCCAGTAGTATAAGGGGACGGAATAATTCACCCCTCCACTTT	CASSIRGRNNSPLHF
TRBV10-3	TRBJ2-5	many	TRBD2	TGTGCCATCAGTGCGACTAGCGGGGGCGCCGGAGAAGAGACCCAGTACTTC	CAISATSGGAGEETQYF
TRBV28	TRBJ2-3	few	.	TGTGCCAGCAGTCCCCCCCCGGCCCTAGGCGACCGGAAAGATACGCAGTATTTT	CASSPPPALGDRKDTQYF
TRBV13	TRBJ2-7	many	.	TGTGCCAGCAGCCAATCAGTCTACGAGCAGTACTTC	CASSQSVYEQYF
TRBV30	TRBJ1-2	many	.	TGTGCCTGGAGTGTAGTAGACTATGGCTACACCTTC	CAWSVVDYGYTF
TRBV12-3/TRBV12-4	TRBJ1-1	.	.	TGTGCCAGCAGTTTAGGTCCGGGGAGGGGCACTGAAGCTTTCTTT	CASSLGPGRGTEAFF
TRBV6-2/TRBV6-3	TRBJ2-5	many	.	TGTGCCAGCAGTTACAGGTACAGGGAAGAGACCCAGTACTTC	CASSYRYREETQYF
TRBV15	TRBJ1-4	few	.	TGTGCCACCAGCAGAGATACACTCGAAAAACTGTTTTTT	CATSRDTLEKLFF
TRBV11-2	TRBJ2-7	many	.	TGTGCCAGCAGATCCATCCGGGACCCTAGGCTCTACGAGCAGTACTTC	CASRSIRDPRLYEQYF
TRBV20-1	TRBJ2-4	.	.	TGCAGTGCGCTTTCTAGGGACATTCAGTACTTC	CSALSRDIQYF
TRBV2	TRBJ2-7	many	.	TGTGCCAGCAGCGTAACCTACGAGCAGTACTTC	CASSVTYEQYF
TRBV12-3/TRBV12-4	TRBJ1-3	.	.	TGTGCCAGCCGGGACCGCTTATTT	CASRDRLF
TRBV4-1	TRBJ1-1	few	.	TGCGCCAGCAGCCAAGATATCATGAACACTGAAGCTTTCTTT	CASSQDIMNTEAFF
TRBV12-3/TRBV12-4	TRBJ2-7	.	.	TGTGCCAGCAGTTTGAGGGCAGGGACCCACGAGCAGTACTTC	CASSLRAGTHEQYF
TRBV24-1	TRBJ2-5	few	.	TGTGCCACCAGTGATCCTCTCAGAGAGACCCAGTACTTC	CATSDPLRETQYF
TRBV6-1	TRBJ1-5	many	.	TGTGCCAGCAGTGATTTTGTGTCAGGGTTCTATCAGCCCCAGCATTTT	CASSDFVSGFYQPQHF
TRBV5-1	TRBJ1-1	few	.	TGCGCCAGCAGCTCGGTGGACAGCAGCACTGAAGCTTTCTTT	CASSSVDSSTEAFF
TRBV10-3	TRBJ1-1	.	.	TGTGCCATCAGTGCGTCCGCCGGCACTGAAGCTTTCTTT	CAISASAGTEAFF
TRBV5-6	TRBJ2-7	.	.	TGTGCCAGCAAGTCCATGGACTACGAGCAGTACTTC	CASKSMDYEQYF
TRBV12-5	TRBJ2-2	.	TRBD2	TGTGCTAGTGGCCGTCCGGGACTAGCGGGAGGATTTACCGGGGAGCTGTTTTTT	CASGRPGLAGGFTGELFF
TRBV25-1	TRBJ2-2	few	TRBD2	TGTGCCAGCAGTGCGGGAGGGGGCACCGGGGAGCTGTTTTTT	CASSAGGGTGELFF